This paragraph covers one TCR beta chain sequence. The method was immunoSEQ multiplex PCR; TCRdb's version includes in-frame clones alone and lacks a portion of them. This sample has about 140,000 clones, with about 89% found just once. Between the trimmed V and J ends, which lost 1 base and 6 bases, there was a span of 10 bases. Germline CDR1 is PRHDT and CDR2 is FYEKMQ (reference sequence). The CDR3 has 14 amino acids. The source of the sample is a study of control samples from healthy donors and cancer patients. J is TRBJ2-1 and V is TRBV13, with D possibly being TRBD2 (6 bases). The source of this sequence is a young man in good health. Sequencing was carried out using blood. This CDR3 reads CASSLVGDFNEQFF. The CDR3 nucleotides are TGTGCCAGCAGCTTAGTAGGGGACTTCAATGAGCAGTTCTTC.